This T cell receptor beta chain appears in the sequencing data of a study of blood T cell repertoires in COVID-19 (dated by TCRdb to 2020 to 2021). About the full investigation: The collaborator samples originated in the United States, Italy and Spain and spanned the acute and convalescent phases of COVID-19. The repertoires were made available in a free public database intended to serve as a resource for research on the immune response to SARS-CoV-2. The dataset comprised deeply sampled blood TCRbeta repertoires from subjects exposed to, actively infected with, or recovered from COVID-19. Where available, HLA class I and class II types were taken from metadata supplied by the sample provider and were not determined by assay-based typing. The sample metadata nearly always contained a de-identified subject ID, COVID-19 status, age in years and sex. The prospective study material was composed of cDNA or gDNA derived from T cells, B-cell-depleted T cells, or PBMCs. The samples were drawn from two sources: the first 160 participants of the ongoing ImmuneRACE study, and over 1,000 subjects contributed by 6 global collaborators.

The immunoSEQ Assay, a bias-controlled multiplex PCR, was used to amplify TCRbeta CDR3 regions from genomic DNA. Regarding the original processing steps: The number of nucleated cells in each sample was estimated by amplification of reference gene primers within the assay. To quantify the absolute abundance of each unique TCRbeta CDR3 rearrangement, sequence reads were collapsed and filtered. For each sample, productive Simpson clonality was calculated by taking the square root of Simpson's diversity index across productive rearrangements. Entries here come from immuneACCESS through TCRdb and include only in-frame sequences with V and J called. Some clones fail to appear in such tables; in the studies checked, an unresolved V gene covers under half of the shortfall, and the cause of the remainder is unknown. That table is the source of V, J and clone size, and D and trimming were worked out from the DNA. In this sample the table shows some 70,000 clones, 91% of which occur a single time. The ten largest clones capture about 7.9% of the sample.

The CDR3 has 16 amino acids, counting the end cysteine and phenylalanine. The sequence is cut down to CDR3 DNA, 48 bases in frame from base 1. Concerning this clone: The clone's antigen remains unknown. Within one base of it there is no much larger clone, and no base qualities were kept.

Whole blood was collected in K2EDTA tubes by collaborating institutions according to the institutions' own protocols. Collaborator samples were shipped for TCRbeta analysis as frozen whole blood, isolated PBMCs, or DNA extracted from either sample type. Beyond this particular receptor, the publication reports: Clinical and demographic metadata were provided uncurated, with the amount varying by source and participant.

The chain employs TRBV21-1 and TRBJ2-3; TRBD2, as called in the table, went unchecked against the DNA. TRBV21-1 is described as a pseudogene. The sample consisted of peripheral blood. The TCR comes from a human donor in a cohort sampled during active COVID-19. The CDR3 region has the sequence CASSKGAGDLSDTQYF. In nucleotides, the sequence is TGTGCCAGCAGCAAAGGAGCGGGAGATTTATCAGATACGCAGTATTTT.